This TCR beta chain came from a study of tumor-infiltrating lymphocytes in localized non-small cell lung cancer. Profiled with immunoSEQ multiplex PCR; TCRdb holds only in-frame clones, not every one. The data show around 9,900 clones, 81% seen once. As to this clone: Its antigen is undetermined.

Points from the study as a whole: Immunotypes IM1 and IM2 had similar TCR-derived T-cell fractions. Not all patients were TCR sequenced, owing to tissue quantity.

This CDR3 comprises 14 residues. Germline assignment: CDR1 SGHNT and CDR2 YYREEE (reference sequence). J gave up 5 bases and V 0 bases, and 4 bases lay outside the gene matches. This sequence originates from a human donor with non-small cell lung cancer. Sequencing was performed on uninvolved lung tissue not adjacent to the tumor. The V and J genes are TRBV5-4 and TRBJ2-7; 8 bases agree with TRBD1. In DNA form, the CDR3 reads TGTGCCAGCAGCTTGGTTGACAGGGGCGACGAGCAGTACTTC. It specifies CASSLVDRGDEQYF.